The present T cell receptor beta chain was sequenced within a study of cytomegalovirus exposure and HLA in healthy donors. About the study: Among roughly 190 million T cells, an earlier analysis found 117 million unique TCR beta sequences. Study-wide results and caveats: After further analysis at a later stage, 17,000 or so TCR beta sequences were associated with HLA alleles at 0.05 false discovery rate. Previously analyzed data showed that most TCR beta V segments were productive at a frequency of about 90% or about 30%. As immune exposure information, only CMV serostatus was available.

The V gene's germline CDR1 is GTSNPN and CDR2 SVGIG (reference sequence). This CDR3 comprises 12 residues. The V end lost 7 bases, the J end lost 0 bases, and 7 bases lay between the germline ends. Amplification used 60 Vbeta primers and 13 Jbeta primers. Method: immunoSEQ multiplex PCR; TCRdb's copy keeps in-frame clones and lacks some. The sample lists around 200,000 clones, 77% occurring once. In the case of this clone: Its antigen is as yet unknown.

The sample taken for sequencing was PBMCs. This clonotype was sampled from a female donor in good health and CMV-seronegative. The V call is TRBV30, the J call TRBJ1-3; D not resolved. The CDR3 nucleotides read TGTGCCTCCGTCAGCTCTGGAAACACCATATATTTT. It codes for CASVSSGNTIYF.